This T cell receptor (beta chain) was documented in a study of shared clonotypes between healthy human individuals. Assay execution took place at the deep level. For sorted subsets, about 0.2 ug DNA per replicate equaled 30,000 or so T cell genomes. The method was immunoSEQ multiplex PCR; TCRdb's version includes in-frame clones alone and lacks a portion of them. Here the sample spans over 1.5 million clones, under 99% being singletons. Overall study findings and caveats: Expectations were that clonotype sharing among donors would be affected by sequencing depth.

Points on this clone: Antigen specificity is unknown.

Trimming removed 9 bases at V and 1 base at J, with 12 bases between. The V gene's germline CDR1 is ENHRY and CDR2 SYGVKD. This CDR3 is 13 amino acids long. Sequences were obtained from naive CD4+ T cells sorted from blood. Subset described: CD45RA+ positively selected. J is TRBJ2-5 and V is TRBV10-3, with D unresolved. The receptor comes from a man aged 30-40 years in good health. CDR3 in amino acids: CAIQDGPQETQYF. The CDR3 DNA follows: TGTGCCATACAAGATGGGCCCCAAGAGACCCAGTACTTC.